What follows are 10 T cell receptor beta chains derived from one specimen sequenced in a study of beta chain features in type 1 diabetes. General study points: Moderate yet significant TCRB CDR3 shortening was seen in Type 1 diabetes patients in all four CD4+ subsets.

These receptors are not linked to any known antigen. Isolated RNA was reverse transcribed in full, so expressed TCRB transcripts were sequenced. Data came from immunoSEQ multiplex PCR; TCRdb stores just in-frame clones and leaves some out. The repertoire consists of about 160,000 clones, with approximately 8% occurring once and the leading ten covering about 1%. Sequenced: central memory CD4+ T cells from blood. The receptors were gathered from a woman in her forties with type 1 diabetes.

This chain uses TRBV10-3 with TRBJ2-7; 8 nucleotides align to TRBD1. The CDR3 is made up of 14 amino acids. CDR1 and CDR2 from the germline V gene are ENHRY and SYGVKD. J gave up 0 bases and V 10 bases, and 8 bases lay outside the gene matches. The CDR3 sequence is CATLDRGSSYEQYF. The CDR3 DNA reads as TGTGCCACCTTAGACAGGGGATCCTCCTACGAGCAGTACTTC.

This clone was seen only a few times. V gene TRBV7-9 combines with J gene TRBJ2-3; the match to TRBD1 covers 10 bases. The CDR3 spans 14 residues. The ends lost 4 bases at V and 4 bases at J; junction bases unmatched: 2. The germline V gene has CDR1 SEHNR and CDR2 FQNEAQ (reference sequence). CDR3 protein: CASSSGTGADTQYF. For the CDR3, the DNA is TGTGCCAGCAGCTCTGGGACAGGGGCAGATACGCAGTATTTT.

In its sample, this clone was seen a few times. CDR3 DNA sequence: TGTGCCAGCAGCGCCTCTAGGGGACTAGCGGGAGCCGAGCAGTTCTTC. Residues: CASSASRGLAGAEQFF. The rearrangement uses TRBV11-2 and TRBJ2-1, with 14 positions matching TRBD2. The CDR3 has 16 residues. Germline V gene sequence: CDR1 SGHAT, CDR2 FQNNGV. Trimming at V came to 5 bases and at J to 10 bases, leaving 10 bases not matched to a gene.

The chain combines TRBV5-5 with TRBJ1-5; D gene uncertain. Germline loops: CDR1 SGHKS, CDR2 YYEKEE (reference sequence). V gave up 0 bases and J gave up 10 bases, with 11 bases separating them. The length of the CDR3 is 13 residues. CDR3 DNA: TGTGCCAGCAGCTTGGAGGTACGGGGACCCCAGCATTTT. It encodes CASSLEVRGPQHF. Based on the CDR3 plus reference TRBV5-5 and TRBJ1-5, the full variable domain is DAGVTQSPTHLIKTRGQQVTLRCSPISGHKSVSWYQQVLGQGPQFIFQYYEKEERGRGNFPDRFSARQFPNYSSELNVNALLLGDSALYLCASSLEVRGPQHFGDGTRLSIL.

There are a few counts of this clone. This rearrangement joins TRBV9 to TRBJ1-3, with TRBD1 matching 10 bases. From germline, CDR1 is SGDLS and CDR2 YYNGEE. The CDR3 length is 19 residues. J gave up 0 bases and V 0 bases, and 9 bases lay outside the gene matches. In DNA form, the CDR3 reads TGTGCCAGCAGCGTAGGAGTAGGGACAGGGGATTTCTCTGGAAACACCATATATTTT. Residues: CASSVGVGTGDFSGNTIYF.

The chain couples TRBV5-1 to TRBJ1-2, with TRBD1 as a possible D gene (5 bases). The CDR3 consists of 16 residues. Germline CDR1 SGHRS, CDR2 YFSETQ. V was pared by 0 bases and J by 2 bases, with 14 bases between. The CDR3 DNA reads TGCGCCAGCAGCTTGGCCTGGGGGGTAGAGAACTATGGCTACACCTTC. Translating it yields CASSLAWGVENYGYTF.

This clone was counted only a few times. The chain's CDR3 is CASSPTGNTEAFF. Here the CDR3 DNA reads TGTGCCAGCAGCCCGACAGGGAACACTGAAGCTTTCTTT. This sequence joins TRBV7-9 and TRBJ1-1, with a weak D call TRBD1 (6 bases). CDR3 length: 13 amino acids. CDR1 and CDR2 from the germline V gene are SEHNR and FQNEAQ (reference sequence). V was pared by 5 bases and J by 1 base, with 8 bases between.

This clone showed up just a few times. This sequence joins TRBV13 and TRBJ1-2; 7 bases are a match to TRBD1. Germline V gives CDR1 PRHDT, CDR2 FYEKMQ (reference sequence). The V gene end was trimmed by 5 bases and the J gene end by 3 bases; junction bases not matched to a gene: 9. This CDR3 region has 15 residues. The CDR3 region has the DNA TGTGCCAGCAGCAAAGGGGACAGTCCCTACTATGGCTACACCTTC. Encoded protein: CASSKGDSPYYGYTF.

This chain's CDR3 is CASEDRGVSPLHF. As DNA, the CDR3 is TGTGCCAGCGAGGACAGGGGTGTCTCACCCCTCCACTTT. The rearrangement joins TRBV6-5 to TRBJ1-6; 9 bases line up with TRBD1. The CDR3 is made up of 13 amino acids. J was trimmed by 10 bases and V by 8 bases; bases with no gene match: 6. Germline V lookup: CDR1 MNHEY, CDR2 SVGAGI.

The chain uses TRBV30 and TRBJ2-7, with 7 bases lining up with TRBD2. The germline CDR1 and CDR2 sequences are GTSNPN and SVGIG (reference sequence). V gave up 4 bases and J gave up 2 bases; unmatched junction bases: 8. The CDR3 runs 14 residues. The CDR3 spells CAWKRGGSPYEQYF. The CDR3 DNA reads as TGTGCCTGGAAACGGGGCGGGAGTCCCTACGAGCAGTACTTC. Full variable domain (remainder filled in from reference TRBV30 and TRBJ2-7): SQTIHQWPATLVQPVGSPLSLECTVEGTSNPNLYWYRQAAGRGLQLLFYSVGIGQISSEVPQNLSASRPQDRQFILSSKKLLLSDSGFYLCAWKRGGSPYEQYFGPGTRLTVT.